This record looks at one T cell receptor (beta chain) sequence and its context. These data are taken from a study of blood T cell repertoires in COVID-19. Study summary: Sample material is recorded as cDNA or gDNA derived from T cells, B-cell-depleted T cells, or PBMCs.

V gave up 5 bases and J gave up 4 bases, with 9 bases separating them. Per germline, CDR1 SEHNR and CDR2 FQNEAQ (reference sequence). This CDR3 spans 12 amino acids. In the original processing: Estimated nucleated cell counts came from reference gene primer amplification. Clones were read by immunoSEQ multiplex PCR, and TCRdb kept only the in-frame ones, dropping some. The DNA gave D and trimming, while V, J and clone size come from that table. The sample records around 80,000 clones, 70% to 85% being singletons. The rearrangement uses TRBV7-9 and TRBJ2-7; D is possibly TRBD1 (6 bases). Sequencing was done on a sample of peripheral blood. The clonotype comes from a human donor in a cohort sampled during active COVID-19. CDR3: CASSRTAYEQYF. DNA for the CDR3: TGTGCCAGCAGCCGGACAGCTTACGAGCAGTACTTC.